The T cell receptor beta chain under discussion was sequenced for a study of T cells after yellow fever vaccination. Across the whole study: SMART-Seq v4 Ultra Low Input handled preparation of low-cell-number fractions. Study-wide findings and caveats: The study re-detected most primary-vaccination clones after the booster (about 95% CD4, roughly 85% CD8). Overall, a small share of clonotypes was seen in both CD4 and CD8 compartments.

V dropped 1 base and J dropped 4 bases, with 17 bases sitting between them. Germline V CDR1 and CDR2: DFQATT, SNEGSKA (reference sequence). CDR3 length: 16 amino acids. This clonotype was seen a few times. What it recognizes is unknown. A process of 5'RACE template switching, which added a universal primer site and UMIs, was used to make TCR cDNA. TCRdb redid the calling of the 5' RACE reads with MiXCR, one entry per CDR3 protein. Here the sample spans some 500,000 distinct CDR3 sequences, approximately 12% being singletons. V usage is TRBV20-1 and J usage is TRBJ2-1; D unclear. Sequencing was performed on PBMCs, taken on the day of the yellow fever booster vaccination. This receptor was identified in a man aged 25-40 years who received the YFV17D yellow fever vaccine. The CDR3, as DNA: TGCAGTGCTAGAGGGATCCGAACCAATTCTTACAATGAGCAGTTCTTC. This codes for CSARGIRTNSYNEQFF.